Sequencing of this T cell receptor (beta chain) was carried out in a study of blood T cells in healthy people across ages. General study findings and limits: The study could not conclusively compare naive and antigen-experienced cells, given its unsorted PBMCs. Diversity was higher, and naive CD4+ cells more numerous, in long-lived donors than in aged donors.

Healthy Russian Caucasian donors spanned ages about 6 to 90 years. There are a few counts of this clonotype. Antigen specificity is unknown. From germline, CDR1 is MNHEY and CDR2 SVGAGI. CDR3 length equals 17 residues. Trimming took 2 bases from V and 1 from J, leaving 16 bases between them. Primed by a sample-barcoded 5' primer and a J-beta primer mix, a second PCR proceeded for about 6 to 11 cycles. Each cDNA molecule carried a tag from a template-switch adaptor that contained 12 random nucleotides. From the 5' RACE reads, TCRdb called clonotypes with MiXCR, one entry per CDR3 protein. The table lists approximately 1,700,000 distinct CDR3 sequences, 39% of them singletons.

The sample taken for sequencing was blood. J is TRBJ2-3 and V is TRBV6-5; D is unclear. The sequence was collected from a human donor in good health. CDR3: CASSYHMLTRGTDTQYF. CDR3 coding DNA: TGTGCCAGCAGTTACCACATGCTCACCCGAGGCACAGATACGCAGTATTTT.